This T cell receptor (beta chain) was recovered during a study of response to subunit inactivated influenza vaccine. Study-level points and caveats: Few new T cells, the authors suggested, are recruited by each seasonal influenza vaccination.

Turning to this clonotype: The antigen is undetermined.

Unmatched junction bases numbered 4, after V lost 5 bases and J lost 5 bases. CDR3 length equals 13 residues. Each CDR3 protein gets one entry after TCRdb re-called the RT-PCR reads with MiXCR. The table has around 490,000 distinct CDR3 sequences, about 7.6% seen once. The source material was PBMCs from blood, sampled roughly 24 months after vaccination. This rearrangement joins TRBV12-3 or TRBV12-4 to TRBJ2-7; 9 nucleotides agree with TRBD2. The clonotype was recovered from a man between 50 and 69 years old who received an inactivated influenza vaccine. The CDR3 DNA sequence: TGTGCCAGCAGTGTGACTAGCGGAGACGAGCAGTACTTC. Its translation is CASSVTSGDEQYF.